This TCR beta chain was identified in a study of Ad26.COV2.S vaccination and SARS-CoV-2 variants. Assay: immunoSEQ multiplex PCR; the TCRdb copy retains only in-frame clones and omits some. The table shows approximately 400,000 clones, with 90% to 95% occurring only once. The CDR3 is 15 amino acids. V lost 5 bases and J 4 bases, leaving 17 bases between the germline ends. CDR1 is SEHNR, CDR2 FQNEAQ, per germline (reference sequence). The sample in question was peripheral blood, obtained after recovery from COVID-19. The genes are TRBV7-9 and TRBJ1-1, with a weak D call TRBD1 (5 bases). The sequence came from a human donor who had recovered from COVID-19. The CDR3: CASSREDKEATEAFF. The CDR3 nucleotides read TGTGCCAGCAGCAGAGAGGACAAGGAGGCCACTGAAGCTTTCTTT. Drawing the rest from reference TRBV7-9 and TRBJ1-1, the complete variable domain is DTGVSQNPRHKITKRGQNVTFRCDPISEHNRLYWYRQTLGQGPEFLTYFQNEAQLEKSRLLSDRFSAERPKGSFSTLEIQRTEQGDSAMYLCASSREDKEATEAFFGQGTRLTVV.